Reported below is one T cell receptor (beta chain). Antigen specificity is unknown. Each cell subset's genomic DNA was divided evenly among several immunoSEQ plates. Sequencing used immunoSEQ multiplex PCR; TCRdb keeps in-frame clones, though not all of them. The sample shows 90,000 to 130,000 clones, 68% of them seen only once. CDR1 is GTSNPN, CDR2 SVGIG, per germline (reference sequence). The CDR3 has 14 residues. V dropped 5 bases and J dropped 9 bases, with 17 bases sitting between them. These data originate in a study of shared clonotypes between healthy human individuals. Regarding the study as a whole: A few donors held 4.5% to 5% of naive CD4 clonotypes in common.

The sequenced sample was memory CD8+ T cells sorted from blood. The subset was: CD45RO+ cells pooled with CCR7-negative TemRA cells. This clonotype originated in a woman in her 30s in good health. This chain connects TRBV30 to TRBJ1-6, with a tentative D call TRBD1 (6 bases). The CDR3 region has the DNA TGTGCCTGGGAGGGACACGATAGCGGTTCACCCCTCCACTTT. This sequence encodes CAWEGHDSGSPLHF.